This TCR beta chain was retrieved from a study of cytomegalovirus exposure and HLA in healthy donors. Vbeta (60) and Jbeta (13) primers were used in the PCR. Profiling relied on immunoSEQ multiplex PCR, and the TCRdb table lists in-frame clones only, not all of them. This table holds under 100,000 clones, 65% to 85% found once. This CDR3 contains 13 residues. Germline CDR1 reads MNHEY; CDR2 reads SVGAGI. V was trimmed by 4 bases and J by 6 bases, leaving 7 bases between them. The rearrangement joins TRBV6-5 to TRBJ1-6; D is ambiguous. Sequenced: PBMCs. This receptor was taken from a man aged 45-60 years in good health and CMV-seronegative. In DNA form, the CDR3 reads TGTGCCAGCAGTTTCTCCAGTAATTCACCCCTCCACTTT. Encoded protein: CASSFSSNSPLHF.